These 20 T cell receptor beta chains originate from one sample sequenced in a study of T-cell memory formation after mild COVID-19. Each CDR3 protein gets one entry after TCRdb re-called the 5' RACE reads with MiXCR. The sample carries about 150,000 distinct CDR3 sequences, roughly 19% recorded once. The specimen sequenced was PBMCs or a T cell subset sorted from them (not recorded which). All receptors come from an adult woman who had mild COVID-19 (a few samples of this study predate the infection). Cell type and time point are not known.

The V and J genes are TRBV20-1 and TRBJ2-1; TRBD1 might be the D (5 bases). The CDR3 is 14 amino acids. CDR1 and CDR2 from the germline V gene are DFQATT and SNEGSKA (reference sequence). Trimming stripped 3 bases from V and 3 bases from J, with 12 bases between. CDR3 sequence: CSASLGPSYNEQFF. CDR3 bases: TGCAGTGCTAGTCTGGGGCCCAGCTACAATGAGCAGTTCTTC.

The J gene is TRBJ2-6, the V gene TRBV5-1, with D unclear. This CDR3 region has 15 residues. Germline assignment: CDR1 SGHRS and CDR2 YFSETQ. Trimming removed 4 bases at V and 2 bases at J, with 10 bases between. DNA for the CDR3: TGCGCCAGCAGCCTTCCTTCGGCTGGGGCCAACGTCCTGACTTTC. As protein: CASSLPSAGANVLTF.

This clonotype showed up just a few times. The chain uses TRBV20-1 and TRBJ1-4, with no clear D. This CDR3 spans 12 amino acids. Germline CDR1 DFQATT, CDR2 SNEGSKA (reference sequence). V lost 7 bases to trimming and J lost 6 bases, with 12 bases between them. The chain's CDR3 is CSVSASYEKLFF. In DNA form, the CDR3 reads TGCAGTGTTTCGGCCTCTTATGAAAAACTGTTTTTT.

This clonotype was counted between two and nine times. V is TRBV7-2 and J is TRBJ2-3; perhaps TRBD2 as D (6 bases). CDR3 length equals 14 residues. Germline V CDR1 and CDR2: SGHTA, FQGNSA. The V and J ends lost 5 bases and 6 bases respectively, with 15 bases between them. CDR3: CASSPMGGRDTQYF. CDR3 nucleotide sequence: TGTGCCAGCAGCCCGATGGGAGGCCGGGATACGCAGTATTTT.

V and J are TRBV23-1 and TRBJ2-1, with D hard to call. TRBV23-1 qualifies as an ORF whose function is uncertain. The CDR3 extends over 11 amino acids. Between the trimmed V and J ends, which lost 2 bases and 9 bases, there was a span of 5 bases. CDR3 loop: CASSQGVEQFF. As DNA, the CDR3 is TGCGCCAGCAGTCAAGGGGTTGAGCAGTTCTTC.

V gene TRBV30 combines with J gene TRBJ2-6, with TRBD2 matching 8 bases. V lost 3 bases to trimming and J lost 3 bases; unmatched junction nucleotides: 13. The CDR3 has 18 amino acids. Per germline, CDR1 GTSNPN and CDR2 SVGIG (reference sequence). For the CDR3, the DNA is TGTGCCTGGAGCTACTCCCGGGGGGGCTCATATGGGGCCAACGTCCTGACTTTC. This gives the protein CAWSYSRGGSYGANVLTF.

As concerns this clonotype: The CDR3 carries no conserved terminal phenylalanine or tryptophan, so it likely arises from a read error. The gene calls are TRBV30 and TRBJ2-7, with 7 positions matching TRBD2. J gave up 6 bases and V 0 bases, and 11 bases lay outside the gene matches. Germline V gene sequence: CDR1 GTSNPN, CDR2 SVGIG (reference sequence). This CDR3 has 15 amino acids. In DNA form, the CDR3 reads TGTGCCTGGAGTGTACTGGCTAGCGGACCTAGCGAGCAGTACTCC. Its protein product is CAWSVLASGPSEQYS.

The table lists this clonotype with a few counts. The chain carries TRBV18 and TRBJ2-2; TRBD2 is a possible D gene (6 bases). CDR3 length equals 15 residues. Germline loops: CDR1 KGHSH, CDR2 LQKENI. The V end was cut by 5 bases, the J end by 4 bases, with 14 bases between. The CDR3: CASSGLASTTGELFF. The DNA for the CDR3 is TGTGCCAGCTCAGGGCTAGCGTCGACCACCGGGGAGCTGTTTTTT.

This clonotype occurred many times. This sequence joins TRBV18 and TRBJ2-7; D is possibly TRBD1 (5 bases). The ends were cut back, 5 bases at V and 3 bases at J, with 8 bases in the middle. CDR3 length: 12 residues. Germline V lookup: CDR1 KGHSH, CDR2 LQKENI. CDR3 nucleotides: TGTGCCAGCTCAAGCGACAGCTACGAGCAGTACTTC. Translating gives CASSSDSYEQYF.

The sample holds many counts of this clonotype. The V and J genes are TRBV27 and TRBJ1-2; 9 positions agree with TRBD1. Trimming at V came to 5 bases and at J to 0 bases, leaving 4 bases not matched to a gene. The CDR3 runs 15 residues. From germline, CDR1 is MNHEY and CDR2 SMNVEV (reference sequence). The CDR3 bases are TGTGCCAGCAGTCCTCGGACAGGGGCTAACTATGGCTACACCTTC. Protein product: CASSPRTGANYGYTF.

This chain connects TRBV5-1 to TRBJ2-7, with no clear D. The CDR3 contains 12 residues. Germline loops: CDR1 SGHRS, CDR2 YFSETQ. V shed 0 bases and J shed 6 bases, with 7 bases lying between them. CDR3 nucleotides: TGCGCCAGCAGCTTGGCGACGGGCGAGCAGTACTTC. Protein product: CASSLATGEQYF.

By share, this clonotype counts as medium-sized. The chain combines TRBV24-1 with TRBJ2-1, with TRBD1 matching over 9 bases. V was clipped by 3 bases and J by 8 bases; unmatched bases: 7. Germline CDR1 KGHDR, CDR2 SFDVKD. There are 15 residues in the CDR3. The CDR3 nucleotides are TGTGCCACCAGTGATGTCCGGGACAGGGCCCATGAGCAGTTCTTC. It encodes CATSDVRDRAHEQFF.

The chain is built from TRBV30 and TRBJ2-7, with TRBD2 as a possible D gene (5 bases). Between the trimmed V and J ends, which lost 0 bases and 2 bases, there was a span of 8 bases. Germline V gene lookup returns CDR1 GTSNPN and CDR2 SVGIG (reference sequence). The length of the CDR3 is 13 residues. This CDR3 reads CAWSVSGTYEQYF. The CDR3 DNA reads TGTGCCTGGAGTGTAAGCGGAACCTACGAGCAGTACTTC.

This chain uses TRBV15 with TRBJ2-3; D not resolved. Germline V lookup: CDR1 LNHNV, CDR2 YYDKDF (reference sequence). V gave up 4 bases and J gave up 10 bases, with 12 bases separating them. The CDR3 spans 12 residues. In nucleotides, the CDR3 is TGTGCCACCAGCACTTACGGTGGAGCGCAGTATTTT. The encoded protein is CATSTYGGAQYF.

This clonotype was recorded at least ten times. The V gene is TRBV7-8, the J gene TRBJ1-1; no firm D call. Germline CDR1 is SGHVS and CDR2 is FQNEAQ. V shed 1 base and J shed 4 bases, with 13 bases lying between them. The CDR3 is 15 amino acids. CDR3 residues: CASSLESGVFTEAFF. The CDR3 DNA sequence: TGTGCCAGCAGCTTAGAATCAGGAGTGTTCACTGAAGCTTTCTTT. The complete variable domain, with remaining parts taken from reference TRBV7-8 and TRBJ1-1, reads GAGVSQSPRYKVAKRGQDVALRCDPISGHVSLFWYQQALGQGPEFLTYFQNEAQLDKSGLPSDRFFAERPEGSVSTLKIQRTQQEDSAVYLCASSLESGVFTEAFFGQGTRLTVV.

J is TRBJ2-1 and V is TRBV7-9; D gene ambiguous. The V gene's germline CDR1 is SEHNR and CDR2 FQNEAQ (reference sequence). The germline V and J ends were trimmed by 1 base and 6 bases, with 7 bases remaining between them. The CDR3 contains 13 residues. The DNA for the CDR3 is TGTGCCAGCAGCTTAGAGGTCGGCAATGAGCAGTTCTTC. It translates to CASSLEVGNEQFF.

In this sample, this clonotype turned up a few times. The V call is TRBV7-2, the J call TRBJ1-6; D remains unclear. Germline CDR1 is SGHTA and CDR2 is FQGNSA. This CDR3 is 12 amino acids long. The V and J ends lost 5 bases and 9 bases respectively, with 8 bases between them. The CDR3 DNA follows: TGTGCCAGCAGCCAGATGCCTTCACCCCTCCACTTT. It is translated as CASSQMPSPLHF.

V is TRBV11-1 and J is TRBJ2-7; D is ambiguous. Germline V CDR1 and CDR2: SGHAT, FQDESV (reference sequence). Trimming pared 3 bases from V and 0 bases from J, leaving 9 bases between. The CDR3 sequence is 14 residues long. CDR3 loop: CASSFLAVSYEQYF. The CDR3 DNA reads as TGTGCCAGCAGCTTCTTGGCTGTCTCCTACGAGCAGTACTTC.

As DNA, the CDR3 is TGTGCCAGCAGCTTCACGCAAGAGACCCAGTACTTC. Residues: CASSFTQETQYF. The rearrangement uses TRBV5-6 and TRBJ2-5; unclear D gene. Germline assignment: CDR1 SGHDT and CDR2 YYEEEE. The CDR3 runs 12 residues. Between the trimmed V and J ends, which lost 2 bases and 2 bases, there was a span of 4 bases.

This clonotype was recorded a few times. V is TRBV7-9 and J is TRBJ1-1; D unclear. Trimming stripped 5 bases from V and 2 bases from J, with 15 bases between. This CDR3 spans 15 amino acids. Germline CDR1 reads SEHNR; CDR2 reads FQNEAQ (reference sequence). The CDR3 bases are TGTGCCAGCAGCCCCCAAGAGGGCCTAAACACTGAAGCTTTCTTT. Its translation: CASSPQEGLNTEAFF.